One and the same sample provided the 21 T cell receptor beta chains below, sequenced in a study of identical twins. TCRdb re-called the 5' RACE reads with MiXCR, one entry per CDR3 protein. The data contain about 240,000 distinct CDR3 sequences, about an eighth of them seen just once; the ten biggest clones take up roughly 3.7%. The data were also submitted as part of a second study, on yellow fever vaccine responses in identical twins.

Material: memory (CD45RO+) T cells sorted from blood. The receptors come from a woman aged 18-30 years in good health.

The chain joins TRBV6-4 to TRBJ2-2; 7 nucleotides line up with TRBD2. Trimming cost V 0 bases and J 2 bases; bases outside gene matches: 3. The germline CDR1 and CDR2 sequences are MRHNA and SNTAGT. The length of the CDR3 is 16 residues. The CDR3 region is CASSDSPSGNTGELFF. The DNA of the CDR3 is TGTGCCAGCAGTGACTCTCCTAGCGGAAACACCGGGGAGCTGTTTTTT.

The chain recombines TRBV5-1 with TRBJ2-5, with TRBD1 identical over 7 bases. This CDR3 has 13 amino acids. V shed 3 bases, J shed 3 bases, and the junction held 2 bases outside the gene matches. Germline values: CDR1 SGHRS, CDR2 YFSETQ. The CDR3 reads CASSSTGKETQYF. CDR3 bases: TGCGCCAGCAGCTCGACAGGGAAAGAGACCCAGTACTTC.

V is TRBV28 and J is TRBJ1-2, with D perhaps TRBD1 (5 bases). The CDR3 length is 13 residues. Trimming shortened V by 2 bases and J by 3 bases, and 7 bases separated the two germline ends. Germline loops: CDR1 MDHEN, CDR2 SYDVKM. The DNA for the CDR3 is TGTGCCAGCAGTTTAGTGGGGCACTATGGCTACACCTTC. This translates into CASSLVGHYGYTF.

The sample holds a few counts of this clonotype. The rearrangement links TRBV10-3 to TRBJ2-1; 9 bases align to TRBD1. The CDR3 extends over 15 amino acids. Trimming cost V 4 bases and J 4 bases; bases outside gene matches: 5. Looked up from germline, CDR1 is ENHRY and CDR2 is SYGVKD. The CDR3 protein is CAISATGQGYNEQFF. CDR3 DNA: TGTGCCATCAGTGCTACGGGACAGGGTTACAATGAGCAGTTCTTC.

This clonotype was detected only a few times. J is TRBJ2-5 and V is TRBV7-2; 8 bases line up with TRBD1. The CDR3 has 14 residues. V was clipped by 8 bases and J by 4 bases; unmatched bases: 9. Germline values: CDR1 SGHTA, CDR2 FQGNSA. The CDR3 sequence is CASVGDGQGETQYF. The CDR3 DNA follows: TGTGCCAGCGTGGGGGACGGACAGGGAGAGACCCAGTACTTC. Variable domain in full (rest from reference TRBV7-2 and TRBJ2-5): GAGVSQSPSNKVTEKGKDVELRCDPISGHTALYWYRQSLGQGLEFLIYFQGNSAPDKSGLPSDRFSAERTGGSVSTLTIQRTQQEDSAVYLCASVGDGQGETQYFGPGTRLLVL.

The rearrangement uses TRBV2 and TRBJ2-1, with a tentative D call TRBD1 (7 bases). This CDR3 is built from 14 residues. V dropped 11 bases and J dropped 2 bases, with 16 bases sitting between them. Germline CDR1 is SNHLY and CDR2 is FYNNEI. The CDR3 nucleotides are TGTGCCCAAGCGGGTAGGGGGCCCTACAATGAGCAGTTCTTC. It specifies CAQAGRGPYNEQFF.

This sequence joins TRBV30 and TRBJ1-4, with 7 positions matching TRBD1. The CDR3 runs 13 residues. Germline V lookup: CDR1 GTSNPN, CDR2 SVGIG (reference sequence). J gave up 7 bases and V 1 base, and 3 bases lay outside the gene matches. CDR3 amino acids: CAWSAGQIEKLFF. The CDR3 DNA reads TGTGCCTGGAGTGCGGGACAGATTGAAAAACTGTTTTTT.

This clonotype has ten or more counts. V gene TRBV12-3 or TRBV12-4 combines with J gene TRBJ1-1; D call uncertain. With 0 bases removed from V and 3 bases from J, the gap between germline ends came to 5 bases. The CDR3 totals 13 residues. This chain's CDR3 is CASSLARDTEAFF. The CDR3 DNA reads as TGTGCCAGCAGTTTAGCGCGGGACACTGAAGCTTTCTTT.

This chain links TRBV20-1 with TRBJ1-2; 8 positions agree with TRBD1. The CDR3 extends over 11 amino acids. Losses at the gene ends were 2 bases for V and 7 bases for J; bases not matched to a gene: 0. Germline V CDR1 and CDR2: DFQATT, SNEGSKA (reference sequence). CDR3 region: CSARQGAGYTF. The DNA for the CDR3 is TGCAGTGCTAGACAGGGGGCTGGCTACACCTTC.

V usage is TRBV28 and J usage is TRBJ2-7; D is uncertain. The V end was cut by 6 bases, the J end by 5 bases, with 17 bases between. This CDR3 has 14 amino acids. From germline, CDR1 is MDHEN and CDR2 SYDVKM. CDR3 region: CASSPPSVWNEQYF. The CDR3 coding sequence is TGTGCCAGCAGCCCCCCGTCTGTCTGGAACGAGCAGTACTTC. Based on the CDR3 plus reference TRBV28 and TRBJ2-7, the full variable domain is DVKVTQSSRYLVKRTGEKVFLECVQDMDHENMFWYRQDPGLGLRLIYFSYDVKMKEKGDIPEGYSVSREKKERFSLILESASTNQTSMYLCASSPPSVWNEQYFGPGTRLTVT.

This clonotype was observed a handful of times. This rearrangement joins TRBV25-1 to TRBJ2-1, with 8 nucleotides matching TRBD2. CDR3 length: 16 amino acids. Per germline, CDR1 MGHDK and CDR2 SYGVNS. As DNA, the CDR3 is TGTGTCCTGCAGAGGTGGCGGGAGGACAAAGGCAATGAGCAGTTCTTC. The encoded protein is CVLQRWREDKGNEQFF.

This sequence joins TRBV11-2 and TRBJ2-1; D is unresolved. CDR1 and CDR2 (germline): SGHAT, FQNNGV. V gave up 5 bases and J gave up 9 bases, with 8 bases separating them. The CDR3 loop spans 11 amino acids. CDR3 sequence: CASSPLTEQFF. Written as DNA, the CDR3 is TGTGCCAGCAGCCCGCTTACTGAGCAGTTCTTC.

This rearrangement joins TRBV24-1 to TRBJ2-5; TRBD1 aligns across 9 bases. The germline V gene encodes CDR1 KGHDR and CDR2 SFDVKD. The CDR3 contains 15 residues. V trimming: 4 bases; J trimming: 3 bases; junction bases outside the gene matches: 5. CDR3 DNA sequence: TGTGCCACCAGTGACGCCGGGACAGGGAAAGAGACCCAGTACTTC. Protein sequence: CATSDAGTGKETQYF.

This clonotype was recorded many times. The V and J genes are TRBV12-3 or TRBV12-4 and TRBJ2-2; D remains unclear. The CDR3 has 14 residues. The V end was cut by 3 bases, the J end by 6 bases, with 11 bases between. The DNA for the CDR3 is TGTGCCAGCAGTTTGGTCAGTTTGGCCGGGGAGCTGTTTTTT. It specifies CASSLVSLAGELFF.

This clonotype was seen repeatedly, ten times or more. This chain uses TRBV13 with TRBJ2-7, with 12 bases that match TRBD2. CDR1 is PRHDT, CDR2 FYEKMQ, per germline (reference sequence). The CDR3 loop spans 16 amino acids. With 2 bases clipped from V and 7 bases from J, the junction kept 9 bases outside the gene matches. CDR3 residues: CASSLSVGLAGGEQYF. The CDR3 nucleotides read TGTGCCAGCAGCTTATCAGTCGGTCTAGCGGGAGGGGAGCAGTACTTC.

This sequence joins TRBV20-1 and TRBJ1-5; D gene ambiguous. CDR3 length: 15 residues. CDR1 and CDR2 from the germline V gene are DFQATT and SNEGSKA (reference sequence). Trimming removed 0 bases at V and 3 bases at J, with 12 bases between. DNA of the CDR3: TGCAGTGCTAGAGATATAGGCCGGGTCAATCAGCCCCAGCATTTT. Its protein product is CSARDIGRVNQPQHF.

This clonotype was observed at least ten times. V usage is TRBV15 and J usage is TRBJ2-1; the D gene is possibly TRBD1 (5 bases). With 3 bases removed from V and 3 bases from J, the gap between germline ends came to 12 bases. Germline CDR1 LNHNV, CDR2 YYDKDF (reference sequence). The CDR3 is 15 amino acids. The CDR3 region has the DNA TGTGCCACCAGCAGGACCAGGGAAGGCTACAATGAGCAGTTCTTC. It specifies CATSRTREGYNEQFF.

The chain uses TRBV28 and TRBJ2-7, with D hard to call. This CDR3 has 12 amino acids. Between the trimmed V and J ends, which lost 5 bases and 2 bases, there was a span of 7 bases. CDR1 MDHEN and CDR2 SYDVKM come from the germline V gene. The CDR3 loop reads CASSPDTYEQYF. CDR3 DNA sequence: TGTGCCAGCAGTCCCGACACCTACGAGCAGTACTTC.

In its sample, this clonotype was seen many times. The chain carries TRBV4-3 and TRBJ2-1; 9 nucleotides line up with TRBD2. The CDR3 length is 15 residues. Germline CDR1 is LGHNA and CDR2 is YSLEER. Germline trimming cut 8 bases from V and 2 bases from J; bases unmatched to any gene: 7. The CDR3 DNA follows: TGCGCCAGCGCACCGGGACTAGCTCCCTACAATGAGCAGTTCTTC. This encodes CASAPGLAPYNEQFF.

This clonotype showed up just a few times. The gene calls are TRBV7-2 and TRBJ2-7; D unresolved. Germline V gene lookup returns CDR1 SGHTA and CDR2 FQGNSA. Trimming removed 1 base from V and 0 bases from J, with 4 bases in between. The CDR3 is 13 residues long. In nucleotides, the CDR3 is TGTGCCAGCAGCTTAGAGCACTCCTACGAGCAGTACTTC. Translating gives CASSLEHSYEQYF. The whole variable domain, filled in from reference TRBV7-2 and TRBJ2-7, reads GAGVSQSPSNKVTEKGKDVELRCDPISGHTALYWYRQSLGQGLEFLIYFQGNSAPDKSGLPSDRFSAERTGGSVSTLTIQRTQQEDSAVYLCASSLEHSYEQYFGPGTRLTVT.

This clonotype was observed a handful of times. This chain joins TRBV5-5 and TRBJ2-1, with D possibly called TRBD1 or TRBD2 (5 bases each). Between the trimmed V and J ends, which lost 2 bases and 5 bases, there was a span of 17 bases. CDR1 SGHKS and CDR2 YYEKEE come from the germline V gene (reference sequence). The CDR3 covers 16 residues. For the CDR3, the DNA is TGTGCCAGCAGCTTCTCGGGACCCCCGACCAACAATGAGCAGTTCTTC. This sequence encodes CASSFSGPPTNNEQFF.